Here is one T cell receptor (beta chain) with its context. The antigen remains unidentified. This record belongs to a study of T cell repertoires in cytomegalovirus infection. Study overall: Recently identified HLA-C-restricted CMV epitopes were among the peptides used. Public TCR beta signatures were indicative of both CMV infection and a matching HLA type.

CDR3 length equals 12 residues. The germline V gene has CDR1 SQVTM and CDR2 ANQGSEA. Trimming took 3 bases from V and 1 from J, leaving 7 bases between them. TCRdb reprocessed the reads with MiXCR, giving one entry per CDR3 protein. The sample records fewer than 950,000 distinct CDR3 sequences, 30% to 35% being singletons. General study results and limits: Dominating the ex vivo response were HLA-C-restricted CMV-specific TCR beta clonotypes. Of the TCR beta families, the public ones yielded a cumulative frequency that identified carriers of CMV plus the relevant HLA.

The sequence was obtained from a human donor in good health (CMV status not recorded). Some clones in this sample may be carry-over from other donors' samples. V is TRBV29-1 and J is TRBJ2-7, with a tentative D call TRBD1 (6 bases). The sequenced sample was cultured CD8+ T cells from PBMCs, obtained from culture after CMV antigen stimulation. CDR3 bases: TGCAGCGTTGAGGGACATTCCTACGAGCAGTACTTC. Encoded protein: CSVEGHSYEQYF.